The sequence of this T cell receptor beta chain was determined in a study of T cell responses to AZD1222 COVID-19 vaccine. Study-level results: The reported proportion of spike-specific TCRs targeting unmutated variant regions was nearly half.

TCRdb keeps only in-frame clones here, not all; method: immunoSEQ multiplex PCR. Counted here are 120,000 or so clones, about 90% occurring once; the ten biggest clones make up about 10%. As concerns this clone: Its antigen is not known.

Germline V lookup: CDR1 SGHVS, CDR2 FQNEAQ. The ends were cut back, 1 base at V and 4 bases at J, with 10 bases in the middle. This CDR3 has 14 residues. The clonotype comes from an adult in good health. This chain links TRBV7-8 with TRBJ1-1; the D is unclear. Material: peripheral blood, obtained on day 0 of AZD1222 vaccination. This CDR3 is CASSLGGSGTEAFF. CDR3 sequence (DNA): TGTGCCAGCAGCTTAGGAGGGTCTGGCACTGAAGCTTTCTTT.